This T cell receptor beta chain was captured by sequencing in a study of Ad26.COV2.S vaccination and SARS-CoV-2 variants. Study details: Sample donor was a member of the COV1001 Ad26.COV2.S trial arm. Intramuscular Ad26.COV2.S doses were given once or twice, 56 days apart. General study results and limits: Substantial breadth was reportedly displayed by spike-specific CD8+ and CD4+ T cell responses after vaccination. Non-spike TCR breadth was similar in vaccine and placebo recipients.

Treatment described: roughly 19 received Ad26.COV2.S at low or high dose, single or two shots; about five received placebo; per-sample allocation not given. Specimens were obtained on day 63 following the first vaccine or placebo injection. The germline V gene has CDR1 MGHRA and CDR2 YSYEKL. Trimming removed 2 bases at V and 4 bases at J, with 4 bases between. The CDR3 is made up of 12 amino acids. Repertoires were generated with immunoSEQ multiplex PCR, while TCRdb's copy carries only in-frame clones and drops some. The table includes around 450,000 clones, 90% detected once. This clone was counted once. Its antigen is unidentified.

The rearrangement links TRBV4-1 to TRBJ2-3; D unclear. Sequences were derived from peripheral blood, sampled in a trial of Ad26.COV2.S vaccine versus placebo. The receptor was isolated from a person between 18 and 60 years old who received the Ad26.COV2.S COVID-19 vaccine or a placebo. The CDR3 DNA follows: TGCGCCAGCAGCCAAACTTCAGATACGCAGTATTTT. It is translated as CASSQTSDTQYF.